This T cell receptor (beta chain) was captured by sequencing in a study of T cell responses to AZD1222 COVID-19 vaccine. After removal of 2 bases from V and 4 bases from J, the junction contained 25 bases not matched to a gene. CDR1 LGHDT and CDR2 YNNKEL come from the germline V gene (reference sequence). The CDR3 extends over 22 amino acids. The study's findings and limits: No repertoire was sampled before or during the peak T cell response, only after it.

To note about this clone: Its antigen remains unknown.

This table comes from immunoSEQ multiplex PCR, and its TCRdb copy is limited to in-frame clones, with some not included. The profile shows over 95,000 clones, more than 85% of them singletons. The TCR was taken from an adult in good health. This material consisted of peripheral blood, taken on day 0 of AZD1222 vaccination. V and J are TRBV3-1 (or the pseudogene TRBV3-2) and TRBJ2-5; 10 nucleotides line up with TRBD1. CDR3 bases: TGTGCCAGCAGCCAACAAGGGGGGACAGGGGAAATCGGATGGAATCTAAGAGAGACCCAGTACTTC. Protein: CASSQQGGTGEIGWNLRETQYF.